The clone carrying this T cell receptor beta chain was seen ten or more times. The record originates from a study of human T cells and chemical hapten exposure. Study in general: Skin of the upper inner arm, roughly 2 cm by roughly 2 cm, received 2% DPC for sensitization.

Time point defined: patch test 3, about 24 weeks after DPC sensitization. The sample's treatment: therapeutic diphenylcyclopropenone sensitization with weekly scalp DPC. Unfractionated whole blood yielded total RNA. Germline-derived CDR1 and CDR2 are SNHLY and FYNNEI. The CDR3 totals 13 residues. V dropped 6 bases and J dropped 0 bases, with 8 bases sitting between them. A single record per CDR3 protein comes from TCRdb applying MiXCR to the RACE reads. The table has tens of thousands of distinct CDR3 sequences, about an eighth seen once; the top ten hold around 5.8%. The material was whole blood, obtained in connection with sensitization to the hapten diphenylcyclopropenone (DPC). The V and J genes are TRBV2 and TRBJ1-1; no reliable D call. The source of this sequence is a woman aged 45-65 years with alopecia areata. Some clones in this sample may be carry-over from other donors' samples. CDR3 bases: TGTGCCAGCAGAAACAGCTTGAACACTGAAGCTTTCTTT. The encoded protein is CASRNSLNTEAFF.